Sequencing of this T cell receptor beta chain was carried out in a study of blood T cell repertoires in COVID-19. Study-level background: Spain, Italy and the United States supplied samples that represented acute and convalescent COVID-19. T cells, B-cell-depleted T cells, or PBMCs supplied cDNA or gDNA.

Sequencing used immunoSEQ multiplex PCR; TCRdb keeps in-frame clones, though not all of them. The data contain tens of thousands of clones, over 80% of them singletons. This CDR3 comprises 18 residues. Germline V gene sequence: CDR1 MNHNS, CDR2 SASEGT. The V and J ends lost 2 bases and 2 bases, in that order; junction bases with no gene match: 13. The rearrangement uses TRBV6-1 and TRBJ2-3; 7 bases align to TRBD2. The TCR sequence derives from an elderly woman with active COVID-19. The specimen sequenced was peripheral blood. The DNA of the CDR3 is TGTGCCAGCAGTGAAAGAGTGCCTAGCGGATCTAACACAGATACGCAGTATTTT. Translated, it gives CASSERVPSGSNTDTQYF.